The TCR beta chain under discussion was sequenced for a study of blood T cell repertoires in COVID-19. Original analysis: It was from reference gene primer amplification that nucleated cell counts were estimated. The method was immunoSEQ multiplex PCR; TCRdb's version includes in-frame clones alone and lacks a portion of them. V and J calls and clone size follow that table, whereas D and trimming were derived from the DNA. This table has about 140,000 clones, over 75% appearing once. The CDR3 consists of 12 residues. V was trimmed by 0 bases and J by 7 bases, leaving 4 bases between them. Germline-derived CDR1 and CDR2 are SGHNT and YYREEE (reference sequence).

Sequencing was carried out using peripheral blood. The TCR originated in a woman between 50 and 59 years old with acute or convalescent COVID-19. The rearrangement joins TRBV5-4 to TRBJ2-2; unclear D gene. The DNA for the CDR3 is TGTGCCAGCAGCTTGGGGCACGGGGAGCTGTTTTTT. Translation: CASSLGHGELFF.